Listed below are T cell receptor beta chains from one sample, sequenced in a study of shared clonotypes between healthy human individuals. The data were produced by immunoSEQ multiplex PCR, yet TCRdb's version contains in-frame clones alone and is incomplete. The sample consists of 2 million to 2.5 million clones, approximately 96% of them appearing once. The sample was naive CD4+ T cells sorted from blood. These receptor sequences come from a man between 18 and 35 years old in good health. The CDR3 runs from the conserved cysteine through the conserved F or W. A D gene is named only where the DNA matches it firmly. Not every row has a clone size; where given, it reads once, few, many or a size class.

v_call	d_call	clone_size	j_call	cdr3_nt	cdr3_aa
TRBV2	.	.	TRBJ1-5	TGTGCCAGCAGACAGGGAAGCAATCAGCCCCAGCATTTT	CASRQGSNQPQHF
TRBV27	TRBD1	.	TRBJ1-1	TGTGCCAGCAGCCTGAGACAGGGTTATCTTGATGCTTTCTTT	CASSLRQGYLDAFF
TRBV5-4	.	.	TRBJ1-6	TGTGCCAGCAGCTTGGATATCGCGAGGGCTGCGAATTCACCCCTCCACTTT	CASSLDIARAANSPLHF
TRBV5-6	TRBD1	once	TRBJ1-4	TGTGCCAGCAGCCCCGGACAGGGCTCAACTAATGAAAAACTGTTTTTT	CASSPGQGSTNEKLFF
TRBV7-8	TRBD1	once	TRBJ2-7	TGTGCCAGCAGCCGTCTGGGACAGGGAGTATCCTACGAGCAGTACTTC	CASSRLGQGVSYEQYF
TRBV18	.	.	TRBJ1-1	TGTGCCAGCTCACCATGGGAAGGTTTGAACACTGAAGCTTTCTTT	CASSPWEGLNTEAFF
TRBV10-3	.	.	TRBJ2-2	TGTGCCATCAGCCCCTCTCTCCTGGACACCGGGGAGCTGTTTTTT	CAISPSLLDTGELFF
TRBV28	.	.	TRBJ1-5	TGTGCCAGCAGTCCCAATAACATAGGTAAGCGGCCCCAGCATTTT	CASSPNNIGKRPQHF
TRBV6-5	TRBD1	.	TRBJ1-1	TGTGCCAGCAGTTACCCAGGGACAGGTGAAGCTTTCTTT	CASSYPGTGEAFF
TRBV6-6	.	.	TRBJ1-5	TGTGCCAGCAGTCCGGGACATTCGAGCAATCAGCCCCAGCATTTT	CASSPGHSSNQPQHF
TRBV6-5	TRBD2	.	TRBJ2-2	TGTGCCAGCACCAAGCGGGAGAACACCGGGGAGCTGTTTTTT	CASTKRENTGELFF
TRBV30	.	.	TRBJ1-1	TGTGCCTGGACTGAAACCATGAACACTGAAGCTTTCTTT	CAWTETMNTEAFF
TRBV27	.	.	TRBJ2-1	TGTGCCAGCAGTGTCGTTTCGGGTGAGCAGTTCTTC	CASSVVSGEQFF
TRBV19	TRBD1	few	TRBJ2-3	TGTGCCAGTAGTGTGACAGGGATGGGAAGCACAGATACGCAGTATTTT	CASSVTGMGSTDTQYF
TRBV19	.	.	TRBJ2-3	TGTGCCAGTAGTACTCCCACTGACTCAGCTACGCAGTATTTT	CASSTPTDSATQYF
TRBV5-4	TRBD2	.	TRBJ2-3	TGTGCCAGCAGCTTGGAAGCGGGAGTGGCAGATACGCAGTATTTT	CASSLEAGVADTQYF
TRBV11-2	.	once	TRBJ2-7	TGTGCCACCTCCAGTTCGGGGTTTTACTACGAGCAGTACTTC	CATSSSGFYYEQYF
TRBV30	.	.	TRBJ1-6	TGTGCCTGGAGTGTTGCAGGATCGCGTAGACCCCTCCACTTT	CAWSVAGSRRPLHF
TRBV5-5	.	.	TRBJ1-2	TGTGCCAGCAGCTTTTTGGGGGGCTACACCTTC	CASSFLGGYTF
TRBV18	.	.	TRBJ1-6	TGTGCCAGCTCAACAGGGACGAACGGTAATTCACCCCTCCACTTT	CASSTGTNGNSPLHF
TRBV11-2	.	.	TRBJ2-7	TGTGCCAGCAGCTCCAGGGGATTGGTGTACGAGCAGTACTTC	CASSSRGLVYEQYF
TRBV5-1	.	.	TRBJ2-4	TGCGCCAGCAGCCCCACTTCCCGATACGAAAACATTCAGTACTTC	CASSPTSRYENIQYF
TRBV6-5	.	.	TRBJ1-4	TGTGCCAGCAGTTACACCAAGGAGGGGAACGAAAAACTGTTTTTT	CASSYTKEGNEKLFF
TRBV5-1	.	.	TRBJ1-1	TGCGCCAGCGAAGCCGGGACGGTGAACACTGAAGCTTTCTTT	CASEAGTVNTEAFF
TRBV27	.	.	TRBJ2-4	TGTGCCAGCAGCATACAGGGCACCAAAAACATTCAGTACTTC	CASSIQGTKNIQYF
TRBV4-1	.	.	TRBJ2-5	TGCGCCAGCAGCCAAGATGGCACCAGCACAGGAGAGACCCAGTACTTC	CASSQDGTSTGETQYF
TRBV18	TRBD1	.	TRBJ1-2	TGTGCCAGCTCATCGGGACAGCACTATGGCTACACCTTC	CASSSGQHYGYTF